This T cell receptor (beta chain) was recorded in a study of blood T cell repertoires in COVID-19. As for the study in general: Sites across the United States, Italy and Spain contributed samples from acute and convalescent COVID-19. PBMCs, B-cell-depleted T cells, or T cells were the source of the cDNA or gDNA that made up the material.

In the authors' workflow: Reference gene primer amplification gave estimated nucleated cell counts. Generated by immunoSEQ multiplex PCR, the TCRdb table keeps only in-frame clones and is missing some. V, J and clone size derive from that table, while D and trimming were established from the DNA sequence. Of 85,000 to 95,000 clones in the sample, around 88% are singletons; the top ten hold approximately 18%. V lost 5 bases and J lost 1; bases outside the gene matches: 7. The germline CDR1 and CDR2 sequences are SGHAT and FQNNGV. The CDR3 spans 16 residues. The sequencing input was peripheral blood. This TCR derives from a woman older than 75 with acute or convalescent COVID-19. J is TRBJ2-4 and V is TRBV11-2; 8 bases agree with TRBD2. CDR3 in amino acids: CASSPRGGTAKNIQYF. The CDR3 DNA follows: TGTGCCAGCAGCCCCCGGGGGGGAACCGCCAAAAACATTCAGTACTTC.